This T cell receptor (beta chain) was sequenced for a study of post-analysis software for immune sequencing data. Study observations and caveats: Five or six TRBV segments were significantly more frequent in patients than in controls. TRBV5-6, TRBV5-1 and TRBV20-1 were among these segments.

Prepared TCR beta cDNA libraries contained unique molecular identifiers. TCRdb redid the calling of the PCR reads with MiXCR, one entry per CDR3 protein. The data show roughly 580,000 distinct CDR3 sequences, roughly 47% seen once. This clonotype was observed a handful of times. The antigen is undetermined. The CDR3 covers 13 residues. Trimming cost V 6 bases and J 5 bases; bases outside gene matches: 8. Germline V gives CDR1 DFQATT, CDR2 SNEGSKA (reference sequence). This TCR was sampled from a girl aged 10-17 years with multiple sclerosis. Sequenced sample: blood. The J gene is TRBJ2-7, the V gene TRBV20-1; 9 bases fit TRBD1. The CDR3 DNA reads TGCAGTGCGAGCGGGACAGGGCTCGACGAGCAGTACTTC. This translates into CSASGTGLDEQYF.